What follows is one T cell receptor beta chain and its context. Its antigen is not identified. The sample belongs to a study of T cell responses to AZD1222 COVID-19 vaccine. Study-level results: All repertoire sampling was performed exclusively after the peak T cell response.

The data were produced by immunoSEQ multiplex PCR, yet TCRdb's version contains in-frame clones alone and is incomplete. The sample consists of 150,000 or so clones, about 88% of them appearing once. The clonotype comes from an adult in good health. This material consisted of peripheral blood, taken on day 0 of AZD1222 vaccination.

DNA of the CDR3: TGTGCCAGCAGCCAAGTCCTAGCGGGAGAAGGAGAGCAGTTCTTC. Translation gives CASSQVLAGEGEQFF. This sequence joins TRBV3-1 (or the pseudogene TRBV3-2) and TRBJ2-1; 10 positions match TRBD2. The CDR3 runs 15 residues. The germline CDR1 and CDR2 sequences are LGHDT and YNNKEL (reference sequence). V shed 1 base, J shed 10 bases, and the junction held 7 bases outside the gene matches.